Listed here are 10 T cell receptor beta chains from one sample, sequenced in a study of response to subunit inactivated influenza vaccine. TCRdb reprocessed the RT-PCR reads with MiXCR, giving one entry per CDR3 protein. The sample lists roughly 540,000 distinct CDR3 sequences; under 25% were seen once. This sample was shared with a second study, whose subject was T cells expressing NK-cell markers. That source adds: As the method of synthesis, 5'RACE template switching with UMIs yielded TCR beta cDNA.

Sequencing used CD4+ T cells sorted from PBMCs, obtained 12 days after vaccination. The receptors shown here come from a man aged 45-60 years who received an inactivated influenza vaccine.

This rearrangement joins TRBV7-2 to TRBJ2-1, with 10 bases identical to TRBD2. This CDR3 is built from 16 residues. Germline V gives CDR1 SGHTA, CDR2 FQGNSA. Trimming at V came to 5 bases and at J to 1 base, leaving 5 bases not matched to a gene. The CDR3 coding sequence is TGTGCCAGCAGCCATAAAGCGGGAGGGTCCTACAATGAGCAGTTCTTC. Amino acid sequence: CASSHKAGGSYNEQFF.

This chain links TRBV2 with TRBJ2-7; TRBD2 is a possible D gene (6 bases). Germline CDR1 is SNHLY and CDR2 is FYNNEI. The CDR3 sequence is 16 residues long. Trimming took 0 bases from V and 4 from J, leaving 16 bases between them. The CDR3 bases are TGTGCCAGCAGTGAAGCGCCCGGCGGAGGGGTATACGAGCAGTACTTC. It encodes CASSEAPGGGVYEQYF.

The chain recombines TRBV4-3 with TRBJ2-5; 7 bases agree with TRBD1. The V gene end was trimmed by 5 bases and the J gene end by 3 bases; junction bases not matched to a gene: 9. The germline V gene has CDR1 LGHNA and CDR2 YSLEER. The CDR3 length is 15 residues. In DNA, the CDR3 is TGCGCCAGCAGCTATCGCCGGACAGGTGAAGAGACCCAGTACTTC. This translates into CASSYRRTGEETQYF.

The chain combines TRBV3-1 with TRBJ2-1; 9 bases map to TRBD2. The CDR3 is 17 amino acids. V shed 1 base and J 8 bases; nucleotides not matched to a gene: 12. Germline V gene sequence: CDR1 LGHDT, CDR2 YNNKEL (reference sequence). The CDR3 region is CASSQGFLASGIHEQFF. CDR3 DNA sequence: TGTGCCAGCAGCCAAGGATTCCTCGCTAGCGGGATCCATGAGCAGTTCTTC.

The CDR3 loop reads CASSGQAGANVLTF. For the CDR3, the DNA is TGTGCCAGCTCTGGACAGGCTGGGGCCAACGTCCTGACTTTC. The rearrangement uses TRBV18 and TRBJ2-6; 7 bases agree with TRBD1. Germline-derived CDR1 and CDR2 are KGHSH and LQKENI. CDR3 length: 14 residues. The junction had 1 base not matched to a gene; V was cut back by 6 bases and J by 2 bases.

The rearrangement joins TRBV18 to TRBJ2-1, with 7 bases identical to TRBD2. The CDR3 is 17 amino acids. Unmatched junction bases numbered 14, after V lost 1 base and J lost 8 bases. Germline values: CDR1 KGHSH, CDR2 LQKENI. In nucleotides, the CDR3 is TGTGCCAGCTCACCACTCCCCCCCGTCGGACTAGTCTATGAGCAGTTCTTC. This sequence encodes CASSPLPPVGLVYEQFF.

V and J are TRBV29-1 and TRBJ1-1; 7 nucleotides agree with TRBD1. The CDR3 totals 13 residues. J gave up 0 bases and V 4 bases, and 2 bases lay outside the gene matches. CDR1 is SQVTM and CDR2 is ANQGSEA in the germline V gene. CDR3 DNA: TGCAGCGTTGGAAGGGGGCTGAACACTGAAGCTTTCTTT. It specifies CSVGRGLNTEAFF.

The CDR3 nucleotides are TGTGCCAGCTCACCACCGGGTGTAGGCTCCCGGCGGTACGAGCAGTACTTC. Its translation: CASSPPGVGSRRYEQYF. The chain links TRBV18 to TRBJ2-7, with D unresolved. The V end lost 0 bases, the J end lost 4 bases, and 19 bases lay between the germline ends. In germline, CDR1 is KGHSH, CDR2 LQKENI. The CDR3 spans 17 residues.

This sequence joins TRBV24-1 and TRBJ2-2; tentatively, D is TRBD2 (5 bases). V was clipped by 3 bases and J by 1 base, with 11 bases between them. The germline V gene has CDR1 KGHDR and CDR2 SFDVKD. CDR3 length: 16 amino acids. CDR3 region: CATSDPARGNTGELFF. The CDR3 nucleotides read TGTGCCACCAGTGATCCCGCTCGGGGGAACACCGGGGAGCTGTTTTTT.

The rearrangement joins TRBV5-1 to TRBJ1-1, with D perhaps matching TRBD1 (6 bases). The V gene's germline CDR1 is SGHRS and CDR2 YFSETQ. V was cut by 0 bases and J by 6 bases, with 15 bases left in between. The CDR3 is 15 amino acids. This CDR3 is CASSLEGGSVSEAFF. The CDR3 DNA reads TGCGCCAGCAGCTTGGAGGGGGGAAGCGTGTCTGAAGCTTTCTTT. The entire variable domain, with the rest obtained from reference TRBV5-1 and TRBJ1-1, is as follows: KAGVTQTPRYLIKTRGQQVTLSCSPISGHRSVSWYQQTPGQGLQFLFEYFSETQRNKGNFPGRFSGRQFSNSRSEMNVSTLELGDSALYLCASSLEGGSVSEAFFGQGTRLTVV.